This TCR beta chain was sequenced during a study of CD8 T cells in Susac syndrome. Reverse transcription of about 0.5 to 1 ug RNA used random hexamers. TCRdb re-derived calls from the immunoSEQ multiplex PCR reads in MiXCR, one entry per CDR3 protein. The repertoire holds about 300,000 distinct CDR3 sequences, with 92% as singletons. The V end lost 7 bases, the J end lost 2 bases, and 11 bases lay between the germline ends. The CDR3 spans 13 residues. About this clonotype: Its cognate antigen is unknown.

CD8+ and CD4+ T cells taken from blood had their TCR beta sequenced. The TEMRA cells underwent FACS enrichment, while the CD8+ and CD4+ T cells underwent negative isolation. Study results and caveats: The study acknowledged a relatively small number of individuals in its TCR sequencing and HLA analysis.

Input material: CD4+ T cells from PBMCs. This receptor was identified in a human donor with multiple sclerosis. The chain has TRBV12-3 or TRBV12-4 and TRBJ2-5; TRBD1 might be the D (5 bases). The CDR3 DNA is TGTGCCAGCACCCCGACAGTACAAGAGACCCAGTACTTC. Encoded protein: CASTPTVQETQYF.